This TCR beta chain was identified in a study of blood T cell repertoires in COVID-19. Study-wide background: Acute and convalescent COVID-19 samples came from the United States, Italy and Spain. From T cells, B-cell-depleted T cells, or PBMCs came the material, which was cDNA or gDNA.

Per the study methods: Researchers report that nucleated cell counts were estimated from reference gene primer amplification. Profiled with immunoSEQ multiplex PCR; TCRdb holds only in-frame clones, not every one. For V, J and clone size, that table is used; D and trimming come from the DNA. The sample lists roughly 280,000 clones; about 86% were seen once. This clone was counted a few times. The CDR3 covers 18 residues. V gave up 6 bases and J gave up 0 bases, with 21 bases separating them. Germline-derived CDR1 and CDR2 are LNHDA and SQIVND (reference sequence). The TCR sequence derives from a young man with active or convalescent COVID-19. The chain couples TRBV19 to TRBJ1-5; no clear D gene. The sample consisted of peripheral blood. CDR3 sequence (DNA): TGTGCCAGTAGCCCACGGGTTGGAGGCCTGTATAGCAATCAGCCCCAGCATTTT. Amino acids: CASSPRVGGLYSNQPQHF.